These T cell receptor beta chains were read from a single sample in a study of shared clonotypes between healthy human individuals. Generated by immunoSEQ multiplex PCR, the TCRdb table keeps only in-frame clones and is missing some. The repertoire holds millions of clones, just over 90% seen once, with 0.35% to 0.5% in the top ten. The sequenced sample consisted of naive CD4+ T cells from PBMCs. The receptors here all came from a man younger than 35 in good health. Some clones in this sample may be carry-over from other donors' samples. Both conserved end residues are part of each CDR3. D genes are given only for firm matches. Only some rows state a clone size, as once, few, many or a class for expanded clones.

j_call	d_call	v_call	clone_size	cdr3_nt	cdr3_aa
TRBJ2-1	.	TRBV29-1	.	TGCAGCGTTGACAGGGAATACAATGAGCAGTTCTTC	CSVDREYNEQFF
TRBJ2-1	TRBD1	TRBV19	.	TGTGCCAGTAGTTATGACAGGGGAACCTACAATGAGCAGTTCTTC	CASSYDRGTYNEQFF
TRBJ2-7	TRBD1	TRBV6-5	.	TGTGCCAGCACCACGACCGGGACAGGGTCCTACGAGCAGTACTTC	CASTTTGTGSYEQYF
TRBJ1-1	.	TRBV6-6	.	TGTGCCAGCAGTTACGAGGGTGTTGGGGCTTTCTTT	CASSYEGVGAFF
TRBJ1-2	.	TRBV5-1	once	TGCGCCAGCAGCTTGGAGACGGGGAACTATGGCTACACCTTC	CASSLETGNYGYTF
TRBJ2-3	.	TRBV5-1	.	TGCGCCAGCAGCTTGGAATTCGGGGATACGCAGTATTTT	CASSLEFGDTQYF
TRBJ2-2	TRBD1	TRBV5-1	.	TGCGCCAGCAATAAGGGGGCGATCAATACCGGGGAGCTGTTTTTT	CASNKGAINTGELFF
TRBJ2-3	.	TRBV5-4	.	TGTGCCAGCAGCTTGGTCAGCCCTAGCACAGATACGCAGTATTTT	CASSLVSPSTDTQYF
TRBJ2-3	.	TRBV2	once	TGTGCCAGCAGTGAAGGCAGGGCGCCCACAGATACGCAGTATTTT	CASSEGRAPTDTQYF
TRBJ2-1	.	TRBV27	.	TGTGCCAGCAGTTTACTGGACACCAGCTACAATGAGCAGTTCTTC	CASSLLDTSYNEQFF
TRBJ2-7	TRBD2	TRBV27	.	TGTGCCAGCAGTGAAACAGGACTAGCGGGACCCTTGACCTACGAGCAGTACTTC	CASSETGLAGPLTYEQYF
TRBJ2-5	.	TRBV6-1	.	TGTGCCAGCAGTGAAGACAGGATCCAAGAGACCCAGTACTTC	CASSEDRIQETQYF
TRBJ2-1	.	TRBV5-1	.	TGCGCCAGCAGCCCAGCTAGTTGGGGTCCTCAAGAGCAGTTCTTC	CASSPASWGPQEQFF
TRBJ1-4	.	TRBV6-1	.	TGTGCCAGTGTTCCAGGGGCAACTAATGAAAAACTGTTTTTT	CASVPGATNEKLFF
TRBJ2-3	.	TRBV10-3	.	TGTGCCATCAGGCCGTCATCCAGGGACTCCGATTCGGATACGCAGTATTTT	CAIRPSSRDSDSDTQYF
TRBJ2-5	.	TRBV4-1	.	TGCGCCAGCAGCACTCAGGTTCTAGAGACCCAGTACTTC	CASSTQVLETQYF
TRBJ2-7	TRBD2	TRBV29-1	.	TGCAGCGTTGGCCGACTAGCGAGGTCCTACGAGCAGTACTTC	CSVGRLARSYEQYF
TRBJ1-2	.	TRBV25-1	.	TGTGCCAGCAGTGAATCGGGCAGGGGAATCTATGGCTACACCTTC	CASSESGRGIYGYTF
TRBJ1-5	.	TRBV19	.	TGTGCCAGTAGTATCGGCAGGGTATCTGGGCAGCCCCAGCATTTT	CASSIGRVSGQPQHF
TRBJ2-2	.	TRBV28	.	TGTGCCAGCGGAGAGGACAGCCTAGGAACCGGGGAGCTGTTTTTT	CASGEDSLGTGELFF
TRBJ2-3	.	TRBV28	.	TGTGCCAGCAGTTTACCCCTCCCGAAGGGGACGCAGTATTTT	CASSLPLPKGTQYF
TRBJ2-1	TRBD2	TRBV5-4	.	TGTGCCAGCAGCTTGACCAGCGGGAGTTACAATGAGCAGTTCTTC	CASSLTSGSYNEQFF
TRBJ2-5	.	TRBV10-2	.	TGCGCCAGCACCCAGACAGGGAGGTGGGAGACCCAGTACTTC	CASTQTGRWETQYF
TRBJ1-1	.	TRBV15	.	TGTGCCACCAGCAGAGACCCTATGAACACTGAAGCTTTCTTT	CATSRDPMNTEAFF
TRBJ2-1	.	TRBV4-3	.	TGCGCCAGCAGCCATGACAGGACCGGCTCCTACAATGAGCAGTTCTTC	CASSHDRTGSYNEQFF
TRBJ2-5	TRBD2	TRBV7-8	once	TGTGCCAGCAGCCGACAGGGGGCCGGGACTAGCGGGCAAGAGACCCAGTACTTC	CASSRQGAGTSGQETQYF
TRBJ2-1	.	TRBV7-3	.	TGTGCCAGCAGCGGAATGCAGGGGTCCTACAATGAGCAGTTCTTC	CASSGMQGSYNEQFF
TRBJ1-5	.	TRBV6-1	.	TGTGCCAGCAGTGATGGGGGCGTCCAGCCCCAGCATTTT	CASSDGGVQPQHF
TRBJ2-5	.	TRBV6-1	.	TGTGCCAGCCGTTTAACAAGGGGCGCTGCAGAGACCCAGTACTTC	CASRLTRGAAETQYF
TRBJ2-1	.	TRBV10-3	once	TGTGCCATCGGGATTGGGGACAATGAGCAGTTCTTC	CAIGIGDNEQFF
TRBJ2-7	TRBD1	TRBV7-9	.	TGTGCCAGCAGCTTAAGTGGGACAGGGGTCCACGAGCAGTACTTC	CASSLSGTGVHEQYF
TRBJ1-2	.	TRBV6-5	.	TGTGCCAGCAGTTACTCCGGAAGAGATGGCTACACCTTC	CASSYSGRDGYTF
TRBJ2-7	TRBD1	TRBV28	.	TGTGCCAGCAGTTTACCCGGGACAGGGGGACACGAGCAGTACTTC	CASSLPGTGGHEQYF
TRBJ2-1	.	TRBV2	.	TGTGCCAGCACAAGGGACTCTCACAATGAGCAGTTCTTC	CASTRDSHNEQFF
TRBJ1-1	.	TRBV4-3	.	TGCGCCAGCAGCCGGGATTCGGGGGGGAACACTGAAGCTTTCTTT	CASSRDSGGNTEAFF
TRBJ2-3	.	TRBV6-6	once	TGTGCCAGCAGTTACCCCGCGGGTCCGACAGATACGCAGTATTTT	CASSYPAGPTDTQYF
TRBJ1-1	.	TRBV7-2	.	TGTGCCAGCAGCTTAAGCAGGGGGAACACTGAAGCTTTCTTT	CASSLSRGNTEAFF
TRBJ2-3	.	TRBV7-2	.	TGTGCCAGCAGCTTATCAGGGGCCGAGACAGATACGCAGTATTTT	CASSLSGAETDTQYF
TRBJ1-1	.	TRBV4-1	.	TGCGCCAGCAGCCAAGATTGGGGGCGCATGAACACTGAAGCTTTCTTT	CASSQDWGRMNTEAFF
TRBJ1-3	.	TRBV16	.	TGTGCCAGCAGCCAGCAGGACAGTCGGGTTGGAAACACCATATATTTT	CASSQQDSRVGNTIYF
TRBJ2-7	TRBD2	TRBV2	.	TGTGCCAGCATCGGTAGAGCGGGAGGGGCCTACGAGCAGTACTTC	CASIGRAGGAYEQYF
TRBJ2-2	TRBD2	TRBV7-9	.	TGTGCCAGCAGTTCCCAATTCGTCTGGCGGGAGAGCCCAGGCGGGGAGCTGTTTTTT	CASSSQFVWRESPGGELFF
TRBJ2-7	.	TRBV18	.	TGTGCCAGCTCACCCCCCCAGTTGGCCGAGCAGTACTTC	CASSPPQLAEQYF
TRBJ1-1	.	TRBV5-1	.	TGCGCCAGCAGTATCAGACAGGACACTGAAGCTTTCTTT	CASSIRQDTEAFF
TRBJ1-4	.	TRBV4-1	.	TGCGCCAGCAGCTATAGGGATACTAATGAAAAACTGTTTTTT	CASSYRDTNEKLFF
TRBJ1-2	TRBD1	TRBV7-8	.	TGTGCCAGCAGCCGACTTGAGGGACAGGGAAGTTTGTATGGCTACACCTTC	CASSRLEGQGSLYGYTF
TRBJ2-7	.	TRBV7-2	.	TGTGCCAGCAGCTTAGTACCGACCTTGGGGGAGCAGTACTTC	CASSLVPTLGEQYF
TRBJ2-7	.	TRBV5-1	.	TGCGCCAGCAGCTTGGGGACAGCAAACTCCTACGAGCAGTACTTC	CASSLGTANSYEQYF
TRBJ2-5	.	TRBV29-1	.	TGCAGCGTTGGGGCCCCCCAAGAGACCCAGTACTTC	CSVGAPQETQYF